A selection of T cell receptor beta chains follows, all from one sample in a study of blood T cell repertoires in COVID-19. Some clones are missing from TCRdb's copy, which holds only in-frame ones; the method was immunoSEQ multiplex PCR. Of around 160,000 clones detected, about 81% appear once; the ten largest clones hold approximately 19%. Material: peripheral blood. Receptors originate from a woman of 80 years or more with acute or convalescent COVID-19. Each CDR3 is given with its conserved first and last residue. The D gene is left open where the match is weak. Clone size is shown for a subset of rows, as once, few, many or a class of expanded clone.

V gene: TRBV7-8
D gene: TRBD1
J gene: TRBJ1-2
clone size: NA
CDR3 protein: CASSPLLTGGGYTF
CDR3 DNA: TGTGCCAGCAGCCCTTTACTGACAGGGGGTGGCTACACCTTC

V gene: TRBV7-2
D gene: NA
J gene: TRBJ1-5
clone size: NA
CDR3 protein: CASSLLSGQPQHF
CDR3 DNA: TGTGCCAGCAGCTTACTGTCGGGTCAGCCCCAGCATTTT

V gene: TRBV11-2
D gene: TRBD2
J gene: TRBJ2-3
clone size: NA
CDR3 protein: CASSLMGGGGTDTQYF
CDR3 DNA: TGTGCCAGCAGCTTAATGGGCGGGGGGGGCACAGATACGCAGTATTTT

V gene: TRBV19
D gene: NA
J gene: TRBJ1-5
clone size: NA
CDR3 protein: CASSIDLQGPNQPQHF
CDR3 DNA: TGTGCCAGTAGTATAGATTTGCAGGGTCCCAATCAGCCCCAGCATTTT

V gene: TRBV30
D gene: NA
J gene: TRBJ1-2
clone size: NA
CDR3 protein: CAWRTETGDYGYTF
CDR3 DNA: TGTGCCTGGAGGACCGAGACAGGTGACTATGGCTACACCTTC

V gene: TRBV19
D gene: TRBD2
J gene: TRBJ2-1
clone size: NA
CDR3 protein: CASSTVAGTHNEQFF
CDR3 DNA: TGTGCCAGTAGTACGGTAGCGGGTACTCACAATGAGCAGTTCTTC

V gene: TRBV28
D gene: NA
J gene: TRBJ2-3
clone size: NA
CDR3 protein: CASSSSTSYDPDTQYF
CDR3 DNA: TGTGCCAGCAGTTCATCTACTAGTTACGATCCAGATACGCAGTATTTT

V gene: TRBV5-4
D gene: NA
J gene: TRBJ1-6
clone size: NA
CDR3 protein: CASTLVGSGSPLHF
CDR3 DNA: TGTGCCAGCACCCTAGTGGGGTCAGGGTCACCCCTCCACTTT

V gene: TRBV27
D gene: NA
J gene: TRBJ1-3
clone size: NA
CDR3 protein: CASIGAGNTIYF
CDR3 DNA: TGTGCCAGCATAGGGGCGGGAAACACCATATATTTT

V gene: TRBV28
D gene: NA
J gene: TRBJ2-5
clone size: once
CDR3 protein: CASRTYEGQETQYF
CDR3 DNA: TGTGCCAGCAGGACCTATGAGGGCCAAGAGACCCAGTACTTC

V gene: TRBV18
D gene: TRBD2
J gene: TRBJ2-2
clone size: NA
CDR3 protein: CASSPGLAGMTGELFF
CDR3 DNA: TGTGCCAGCTCACCCGGACTAGCGGGAATGACCGGGGAGCTGTTTTTT

V gene: TRBV19
D gene: NA
J gene: TRBJ2-1
clone size: NA
CDR3 protein: CASSISSASDEQFF
CDR3 DNA: TGTGCCAGTAGTATATCGTCCGCTTCGGATGAGCAGTTCTTC

V gene: TRBV3-1/TRBV3-2
D gene: NA
J gene: TRBJ2-7
clone size: NA
CDR3 protein: CASSSKPCTEYEQYF
CDR3 DNA: TGTGCCAGCAGCTCTAAGCCCTGTACTGAATACGAGCAGTACTTC

V gene: TRBV28
D gene: TRBD2
J gene: TRBJ2-5
clone size: NA
CDR3 protein: CATSGNPYQETQYF
CDR3 DNA: TGTGCCACTAGCGGGAACCCGTACCAAGAGACCCAGTACTTC

V gene: TRBV18
D gene: NA
J gene: TRBJ2-7
clone size: NA
CDR3 protein: CASSPGQQGVSVEQYF
CDR3 DNA: TGTGCCAGCTCACCAGGGCAGCAGGGCGTCTCGGTGGAGCAGTACTTC

V gene: TRBV29-1
D gene: NA
J gene: TRBJ1-2
clone size: NA
CDR3 protein: CSVLSRAYGYTF
CDR3 DNA: TGCAGCGTTTTGTCCAGGGCCTATGGCTACACCTTC

V gene: TRBV19
D gene: TRBD1
J gene: TRBJ1-1
clone size: NA
CDR3 protein: CASGADRGAEAFF
CDR3 DNA: TGTGCCAGCGGCGCCGACAGGGGTGCGGAAGCTTTCTTT

V gene: TRBV28
D gene: NA
J gene: TRBJ2-3
clone size: NA
CDR3 protein: CASSLGGTRTDTQYF
CDR3 DNA: TGTGCCAGCAGTTTGGGGGGGACACGCACAGATACGCAGTATTTT

V gene: TRBV7-2
D gene: NA
J gene: TRBJ2-7
clone size: many
CDR3 protein: CASSGGRGRAYEQYF
CDR3 DNA: TGTGCCAGCAGCGGGGGCAGAGGGAGGGCCTACGAGCAGTACTTC

V gene: TRBV21-1
D gene: NA
J gene: TRBJ2-1
clone size: NA
CDR3 protein: CASTWTPRPSNEQFF
CDR3 DNA: TGTGCCAGCACCTGGACTCCCAGGCCTAGCAATGAGCAGTTCTTC

V gene: TRBV10-1
D gene: NA
J gene: TRBJ1-1
clone size: few
CDR3 protein: CASSEPFGQSGDTEAFF
CDR3 DNA: TGCGCCAGCAGTGAGCCCTTCGGACAGTCCGGGGACACTGAAGCTTTCTTT

V gene: TRBV7-2
D gene: NA
J gene: TRBJ1-2
clone size: NA
CDR3 protein: CASSSLGAGRFNYGYTF
CDR3 DNA: TGTGCCAGCAGCTCCTTGGGGGCAGGGCGGTTCAACTATGGCTACACCTTC

V gene: TRBV11-2
D gene: NA
J gene: TRBJ1-1
clone size: NA
CDR3 protein: CASSLWAGNTEAFF
CDR3 DNA: TGTGCCAGCAGCTTATGGGCAGGAAACACTGAAGCTTTCTTT